This TCR beta chain emerged from a study of CD8+ T cells in alopecia areata. About the study: The drug, oral tofacitinib, was given to treated patients at 5 to 10 mg twice daily. The percentage of affected scalp area served as the score of severity for treated patients. Study-wide findings and caveats: Under tofacitinib, numerous expanded lesional clonotypes remained detectable in scalp and blood. Scalp clonality decreased significantly with tofacitinib, and so did expanded CD8+ clones among the top 100.

The germline V gene encodes CDR1 ENHRY and CDR2 SYGVKD. The CDR3 length is 16 residues. The ends were cut back, 3 bases at V and 9 bases at J, with 18 bases in the middle. The treatment here: oral pan-JAK inhibitor, 5-10 mg twice daily. This clone showed up just a few times. Its antigen is unknown. Following extraction, RNA underwent reverse transcription to cDNA, which served as the sequencing template. Method: immunoSEQ multiplex PCR; TCRdb's copy keeps in-frame clones and lacks some. This table has hundreds of thousands of clones, 45% to 70% appearing once. This chain links TRBV10-3 with TRBJ1-6; D remains unclear. The receptor was derived from a human donor with alopecia areata. The material sequenced was CD4+ T cells sorted from blood, taken around week 53, from a patient treated with tofacitinib. The CDR3 is CAISEGRASSFSPLHF. In DNA, the CDR3 is TGTGCCATCAGTGAAGGACGGGCAAGCTCGTTTTCACCCCTCCACTTT.